This TCR beta chain comes out of a study of OX40 agonist ivuxolimab in advanced cancers. Per germline, CDR1 MNHEY and CDR2 SVGAGI. The CDR3 contains 16 residues. V dropped 2 bases and J dropped 2 bases, with 12 bases sitting between them. Clones were read by immunoSEQ multiplex PCR, and TCRdb kept only the in-frame ones, dropping some. The sample has around 60,000 clones; around 90% are singletons. The sequencing used CD4+ or CD8+ T cells sorted from blood, collected in a trial of the OX40 agonist ivuxolimab. This clonotype originated in an adult with an advanced solid tumor such as melanoma, head and neck, liver or kidney cancer. V usage is TRBV6-5 and J usage is TRBJ2-2; the D gene is possibly TRBD1 (6 bases). The CDR3 DNA sequence: TGTGCCAGCAGTTACGTGGCAGGGGTAAACACCGGGGAGCTGTTTTTT. Translating it yields CASSYVAGVNTGELFF.